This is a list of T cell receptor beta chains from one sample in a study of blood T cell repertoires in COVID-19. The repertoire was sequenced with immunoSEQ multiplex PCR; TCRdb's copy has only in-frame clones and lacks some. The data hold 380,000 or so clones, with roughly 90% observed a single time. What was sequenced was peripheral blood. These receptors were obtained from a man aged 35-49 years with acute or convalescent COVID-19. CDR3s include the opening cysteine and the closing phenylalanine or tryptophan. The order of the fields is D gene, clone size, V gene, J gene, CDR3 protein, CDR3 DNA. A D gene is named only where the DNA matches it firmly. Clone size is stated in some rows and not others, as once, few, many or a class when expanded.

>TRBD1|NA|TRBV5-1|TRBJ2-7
CASSLRTGGPRYEQYF
TGCGCCAGCAGCCTCAGGACAGGGGGCCCTCGCTACGAGCAGTACTTC
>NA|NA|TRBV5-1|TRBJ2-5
CASSYGGEETQYF
TGCGCCAGCAGCTATGGAGGGGAAGAGACCCAGTACTTC
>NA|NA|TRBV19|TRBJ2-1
CASSGRVYNEQFF
TGTGCCAGTAGCGGGAGAGTCTACAATGAGCAGTTCTTC
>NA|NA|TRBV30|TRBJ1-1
CAWRQGLTEAFF
TGTGCCTGGAGGCAGGGGCTCACTGAAGCTTTCTTT
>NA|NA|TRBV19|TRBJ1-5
CASTHSYSNQPQHF
TGTGCCAGTACCCACAGTTATAGCAATCAGCCCCAGCATTTT
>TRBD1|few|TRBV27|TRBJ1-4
CASSLRQGVEKLFF
TGTGCCAGCAGTCTTAGACAGGGGGTTGAAAAACTGTTTTTT
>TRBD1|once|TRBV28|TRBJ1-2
CASSANLGQGGYGYTF
TGTGCCAGCAGTGCCAACCTCGGACAGGGCGGCTATGGCTACACCTTC
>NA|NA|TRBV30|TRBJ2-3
CAWRSMDTQYF
TGTGCCTGGAGGTCCATGGATACGCAGTATTTT
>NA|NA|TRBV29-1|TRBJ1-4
CSVEGPAGEKLFF
TGCAGCGTTGAAGGACCAGCGGGTGAAAAACTGTTTTTT
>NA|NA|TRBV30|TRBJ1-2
CAWRGHGYTF
TGTGCCTGGAGGGGCCATGGCTACACCTTC
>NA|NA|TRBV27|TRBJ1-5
CASSYYSNQPQHF
TGTGCCAGCAGTTACTACAGCAATCAGCCCCAGCATTTT
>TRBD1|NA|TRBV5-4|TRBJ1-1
CASSVDRGIAEAFF
TGTGCCAGCAGCGTGGACAGGGGTATTGCGGAAGCTTTCTTT
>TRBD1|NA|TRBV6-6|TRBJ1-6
CASSPKGDRGRSSYNSPLHF
TGTGCCAGCAGTCCAAAAGGGGACAGGGGTCGGTCGTCCTATAATTCACCCCTCCACTTT
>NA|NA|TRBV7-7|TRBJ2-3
CASSPMPGGTDTQYF
TGTGCTAGCAGCCCCATGCCAGGGGGGACAGATACGCAGTATTTT
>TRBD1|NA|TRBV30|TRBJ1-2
CAWSVGTGRNYGDYGYTF
TGTGCCTGGAGTGTGGGGACAGGGAGGAACTATGGGGACTATGGCTACACCTTC
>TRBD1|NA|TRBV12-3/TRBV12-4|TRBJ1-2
CASGQGEIYGYTF
TGTGCCAGTGGACAGGGGGAAATCTATGGCTACACCTTC
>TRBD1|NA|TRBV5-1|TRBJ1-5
CASSLGTGNQPQHF
TGCGCCAGCAGCCTAGGGACAGGGAATCAGCCCCAGCATTTT
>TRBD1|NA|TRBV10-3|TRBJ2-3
CAINRAQGDTDTQYF
TGTGCCATCAATAGAGCACAGGGGGACACAGATACGCAGTATTTT
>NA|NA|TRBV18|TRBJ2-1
CASRAPRVINEQFF
TGTGCCAGCCGCGCCCCCCGGGTCATCAATGAGCAGTTCTTC
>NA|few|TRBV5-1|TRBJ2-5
CASSLTGQGETQYF
TGCGCCAGCAGCCTAACAGGGCAAGGGGAGACCCAGTACTTC
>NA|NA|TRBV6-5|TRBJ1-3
CASSYFGGNSGNTIYF
TGTGCCAGCAGCTACTTCGGGGGAAACTCTGGAAACACCATATATTTT
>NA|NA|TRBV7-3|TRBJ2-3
CASSSHARGASTDTQYF
TGTGCCAGCAGCTCCCACGCTCGGGGGGCTAGCACAGATACGCAGTATTTT
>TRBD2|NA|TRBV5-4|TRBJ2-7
CASSLAGTRLHEQYF
TGTGCCAGCAGCTTGGCCGGGACTAGACTGCACGAGCAGTACTTC
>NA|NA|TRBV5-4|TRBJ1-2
CASSSKLDGYTF
TGTGCCAGCAGCTCTAAATTGGATGGCTACACCTTC
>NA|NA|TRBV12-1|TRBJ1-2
CASSVAWGGYTF
TGTGCCAGCAGCGTAGCATGGGGCGGCTACACCTTC
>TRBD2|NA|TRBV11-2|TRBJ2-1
CASSLTSGRNEQFF
TGTGCCAGCAGCCTAACTAGCGGGAGGAATGAGCAGTTCTTC
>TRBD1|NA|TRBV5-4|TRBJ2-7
CASSLPRQGFHEQYF
TGTGCCAGCAGCTTACCGAGACAGGGGTTCCACGAGCAGTACTTC
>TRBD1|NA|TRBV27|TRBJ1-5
CASSFRDSSNQPQHF
TGTGCCAGCAGTTTCAGGGACAGTAGCAATCAGCCCCAGCATTTT
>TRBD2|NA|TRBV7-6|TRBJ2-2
CASSLNGGANTGELFF
TGTGCCAGCAGCTTAAACGGGGGGGCGAACACCGGGGAGCTGTTTTTT
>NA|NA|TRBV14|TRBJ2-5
CASSHIVETQYF
TGTGCCAGCAGCCATATTGTAGAGACCCAGTACTTC
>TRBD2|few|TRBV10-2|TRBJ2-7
CAITPQTSGSGEQYF
TGCGCCATCACCCCGCAGACTAGCGGGAGTGGCGAGCAGTACTTC
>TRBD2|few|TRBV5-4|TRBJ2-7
CASSPGLAGVDEQYF
TGTGCCAGCAGCCCGGGACTAGCGGGAGTTGACGAGCAGTACTTC
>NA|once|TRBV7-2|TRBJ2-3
CASSLEIVRDTQYF
TGTGCCAGCAGCTTAGAAATAGTACGCGATACGCAGTATTTT
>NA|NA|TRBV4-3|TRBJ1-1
CASSQTQNTEAFF
TGCGCCAGCAGCCAAACACAGAACACTGAAGCTTTCTTT
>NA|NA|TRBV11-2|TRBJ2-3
CASSPWTVGDTQYF
TGTGCCAGCAGCCCCTGGACAGTCGGAGATACGCAGTATTTT
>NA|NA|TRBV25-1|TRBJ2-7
CASSLTAEQYF
TGTGCCAGCAGTTTGACAGCCGAGCAGTACTTC
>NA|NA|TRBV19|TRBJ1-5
CASSGSINQPQHF
TGTGCCAGTTCAGGCAGCATTAATCAGCCCCAGCATTTT
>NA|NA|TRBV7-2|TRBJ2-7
CASSSSRGGTARGEQYF
TGTGCCAGCAGTTCCTCTCGGGGCGGGACCGCGAGAGGCGAGCAGTACTTC
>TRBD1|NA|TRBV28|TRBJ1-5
CASSELRAGGIVAQHF
TGTGCCAGCAGTGAGCTTAGGGCAGGGGGTATAGTGGCCCAGCATTTT
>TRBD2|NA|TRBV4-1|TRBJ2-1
CASSQGGPGTIYEQFF
TGCGCCAGCAGCCAAGGCGGGCCCGGGACTATCTATGAGCAGTTCTTC
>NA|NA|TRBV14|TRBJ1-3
CASGGGYSGNTIYF
TGTGCCAGCGGCGGAGGTTACTCTGGAAACACCATATATTTT
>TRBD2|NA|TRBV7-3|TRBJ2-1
CASSSIGTRGNEQFF
TGTGCCAGCAGCTCTATAGGGACTAGAGGCAATGAGCAGTTCTTC
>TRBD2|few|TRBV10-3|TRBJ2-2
CAISGGGTGELFF
TGTGCCATCAGTGGGGGGGGAACCGGGGAGCTGTTTTTT
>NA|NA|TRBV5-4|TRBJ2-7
CASSLVAASYEQYF
TGTGCCAGCAGCTTGGTGGCCGCCTCCTACGAGCAGTACTTC
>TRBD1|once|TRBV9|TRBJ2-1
CASSVRDREYNEQFF
TGTGCCAGCAGCGTCCGGGACAGGGAATACAATGAGCAGTTCTTC
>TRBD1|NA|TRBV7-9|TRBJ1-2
CASSSIPTGFGGYTF
TGTGCCAGCAGCTCCATCCCGACAGGGTTTGGGGGCTACACCTTC
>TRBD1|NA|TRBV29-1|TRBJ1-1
CSVRTGGNTEAFF
TGCAGCGTTCGGACAGGGGGTAACACTGAAGCTTTCTTT
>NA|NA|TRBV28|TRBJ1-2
CASSTGRGLNYGYTF
TGTGCCAGCAGCACGGGGAGGGGCCTTAACTATGGCTACACCTTC
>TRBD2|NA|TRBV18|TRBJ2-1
CASSSTGAGGLYNEQFF
TGTGCCAGCTCATCCACCGGGGCGGGAGGCCTCTACAATGAGCAGTTCTTC
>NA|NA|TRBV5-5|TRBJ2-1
CASSLAWRSSYNEQFF
TGTGCCAGCAGCTTGGCCTGGAGGTCCTCCTACAATGAGCAGTTCTTC
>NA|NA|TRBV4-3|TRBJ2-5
CASSQVWRAQETQYF
TGCGCCAGCAGCCAAGTATGGAGGGCCCAAGAGACCCAGTACTTC
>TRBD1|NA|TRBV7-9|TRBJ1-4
CASSFLEGQEKLFF
TGTGCCAGCAGCTTTTTGGAGGGACAGGAAAAACTGTTTTTT
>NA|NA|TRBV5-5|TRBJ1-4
CASSHGGAATNEKLFF
TGTGCCAGCAGCCATGGGGGGGCGGCAACTAATGAAAAACTGTTTTTT
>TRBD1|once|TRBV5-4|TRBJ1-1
CASRLTGLNTEAFF
TGTGCCAGCAGGCTGACAGGGTTGAACACTGAAGCTTTCTTT
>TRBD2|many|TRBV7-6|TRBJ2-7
CASSLGTSGGSGRVYEQYF
TGTGCCAGCAGCTTAGGGACTAGCGGGGGGTCCGGTCGTGTCTACGAGCAGTACTTC
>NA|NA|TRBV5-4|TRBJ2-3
CASNLRGASTDTQYF
TGTGCCAGCAATTTACGGGGGGCGAGCACAGATACGCAGTATTTT
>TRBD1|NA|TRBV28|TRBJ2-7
CASSNTRTGIGEQYF
TGTGCCAGCAGTAATACACGGACAGGGATAGGCGAGCAGTACTTC
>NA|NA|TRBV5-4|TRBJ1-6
CASSSDRDYNSPLHF
TGTGCCAGCAGCTCCGACAGAGACTATAATTCACCCCTCCACTTT
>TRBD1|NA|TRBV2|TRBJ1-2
CASSASGQGLGYTF
TGTGCCAGCAGTGCCTCGGGACAGGGGTTGGGCTACACCTTC
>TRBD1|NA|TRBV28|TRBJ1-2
CASSLLPGTDYGYTF
TGTGCCAGCAGTTTACTCCCCGGGACAGACTATGGCTACACCTTC